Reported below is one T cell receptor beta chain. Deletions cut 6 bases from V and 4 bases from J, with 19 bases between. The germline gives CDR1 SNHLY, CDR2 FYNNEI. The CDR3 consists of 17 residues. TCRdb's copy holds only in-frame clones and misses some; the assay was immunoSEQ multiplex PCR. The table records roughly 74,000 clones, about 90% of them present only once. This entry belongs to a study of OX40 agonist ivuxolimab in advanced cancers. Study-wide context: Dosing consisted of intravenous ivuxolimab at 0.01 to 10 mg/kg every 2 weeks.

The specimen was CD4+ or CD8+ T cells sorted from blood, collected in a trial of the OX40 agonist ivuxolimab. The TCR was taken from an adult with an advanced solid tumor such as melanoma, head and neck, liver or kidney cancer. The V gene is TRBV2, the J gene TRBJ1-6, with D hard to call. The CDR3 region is CASSTDPGPSYNSPLHF. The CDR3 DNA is TGTGCCAGCAGCACCGACCCAGGACCTTCTTATAATTCACCCCTCCACTTT.